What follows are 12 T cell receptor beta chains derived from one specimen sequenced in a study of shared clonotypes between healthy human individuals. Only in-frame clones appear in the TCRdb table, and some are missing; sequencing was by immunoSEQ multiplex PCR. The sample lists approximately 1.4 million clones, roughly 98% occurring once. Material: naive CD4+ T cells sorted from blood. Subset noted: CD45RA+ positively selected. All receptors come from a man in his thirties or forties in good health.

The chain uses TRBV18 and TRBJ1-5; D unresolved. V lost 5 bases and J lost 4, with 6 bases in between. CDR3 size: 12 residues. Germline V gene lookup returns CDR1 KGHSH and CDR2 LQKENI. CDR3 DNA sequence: TGTGCCAGCTCAACCTTTAATCAGCCCCAGCATTTT. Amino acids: CASSTFNQPQHF. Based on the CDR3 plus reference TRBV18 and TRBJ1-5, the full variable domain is NAGVMQNPRHLVRRRGQEARLRCSPMKGHSHVYWYRQLPEEGLKFMVYLQKENIIDESGMPKERFSAEFPKEGPSILRIQQVVRGDSAAYFCASSTFNQPQHFGDGTRLSIL.

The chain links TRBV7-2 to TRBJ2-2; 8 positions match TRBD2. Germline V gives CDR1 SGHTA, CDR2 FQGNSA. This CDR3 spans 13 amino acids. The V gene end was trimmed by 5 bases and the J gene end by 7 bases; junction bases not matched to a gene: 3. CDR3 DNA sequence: TGTGCCAGCAGCATCAGCGGGGGCGGGGAGCTGTTTTTT. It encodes CASSISGGGELFF.

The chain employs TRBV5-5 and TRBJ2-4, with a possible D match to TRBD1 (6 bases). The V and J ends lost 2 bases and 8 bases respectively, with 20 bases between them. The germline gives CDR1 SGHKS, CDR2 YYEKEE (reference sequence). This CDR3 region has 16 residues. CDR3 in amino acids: CASSFRLWVQGDIQYF. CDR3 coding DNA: TGTGCCAGCAGCTTCCGACTATGGGTACAGGGCGACATTCAGTACTTC.

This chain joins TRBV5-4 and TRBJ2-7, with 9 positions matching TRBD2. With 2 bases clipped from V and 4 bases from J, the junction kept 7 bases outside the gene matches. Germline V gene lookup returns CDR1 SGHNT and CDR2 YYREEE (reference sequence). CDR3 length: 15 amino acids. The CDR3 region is CASSFPTSGLYEQYF. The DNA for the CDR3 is TGTGCCAGCAGCTTTCCGACTAGCGGCTTGTACGAGCAGTACTTC.

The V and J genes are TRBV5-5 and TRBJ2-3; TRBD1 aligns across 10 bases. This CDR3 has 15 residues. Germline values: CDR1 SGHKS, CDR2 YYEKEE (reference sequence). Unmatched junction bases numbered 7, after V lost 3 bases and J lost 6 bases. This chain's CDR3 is CASSWDRGSSDTQYF. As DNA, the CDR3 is TGTGCCAGCAGCTGGGACAGGGGCTCTTCTGATACGCAGTATTTT.

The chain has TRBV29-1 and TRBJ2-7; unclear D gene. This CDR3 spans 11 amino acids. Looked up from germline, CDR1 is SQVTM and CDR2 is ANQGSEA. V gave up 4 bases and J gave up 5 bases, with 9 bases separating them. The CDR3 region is CSVVAPDEQYF. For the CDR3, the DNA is TGCAGCGTTGTCGCCCCAGACGAGCAGTACTTC.

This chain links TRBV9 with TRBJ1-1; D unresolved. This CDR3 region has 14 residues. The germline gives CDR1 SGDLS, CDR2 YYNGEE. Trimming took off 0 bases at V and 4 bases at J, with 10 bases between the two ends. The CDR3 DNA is TGTGCCAGCAGCGTAGACCCCGCTAGCACTGAAGCTTTCTTT. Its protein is CASSVDPASTEAFF.

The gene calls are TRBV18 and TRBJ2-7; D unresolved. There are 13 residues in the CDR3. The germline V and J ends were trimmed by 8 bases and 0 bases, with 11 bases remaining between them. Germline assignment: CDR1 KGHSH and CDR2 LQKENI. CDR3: CASATQSSYEQYF. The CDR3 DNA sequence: TGTGCCAGCGCTACTCAGAGCTCCTACGAGCAGTACTTC.

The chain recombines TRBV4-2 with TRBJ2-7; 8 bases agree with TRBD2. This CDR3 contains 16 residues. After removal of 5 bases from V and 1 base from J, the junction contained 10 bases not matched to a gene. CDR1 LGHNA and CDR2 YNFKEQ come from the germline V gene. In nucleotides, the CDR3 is TGTGCCAGCAGCTCCAAGGGGATAGCGGGGTCCTACGAGCAGTACTTC. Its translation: CASSSKGIAGSYEQYF.

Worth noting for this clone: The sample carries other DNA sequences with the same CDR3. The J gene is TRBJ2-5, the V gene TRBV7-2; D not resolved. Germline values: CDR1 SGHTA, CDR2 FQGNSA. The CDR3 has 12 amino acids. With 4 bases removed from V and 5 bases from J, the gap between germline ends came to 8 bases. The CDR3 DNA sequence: TGTGCCAGCAGCTCCTCCGGGGAGACCCAGTACTTC. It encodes CASSSSGETQYF.

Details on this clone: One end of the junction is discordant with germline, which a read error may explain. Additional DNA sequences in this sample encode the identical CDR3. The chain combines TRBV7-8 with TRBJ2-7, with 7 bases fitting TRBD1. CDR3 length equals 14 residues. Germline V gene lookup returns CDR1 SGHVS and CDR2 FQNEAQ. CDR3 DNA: TGTGCTAGCAGCTTAGTACGACAGGGTAACGAGCAGTACTTC. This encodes CASSLVRQGNEQYF.

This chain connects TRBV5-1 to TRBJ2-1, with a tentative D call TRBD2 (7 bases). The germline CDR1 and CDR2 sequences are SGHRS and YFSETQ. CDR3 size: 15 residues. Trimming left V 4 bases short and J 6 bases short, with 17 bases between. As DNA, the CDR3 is TGCGCCAGCAGCCCGGGGGGCCCTGGGGCCAATGAGCAGTTCTTC. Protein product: CASSPGGPGANEQFF.